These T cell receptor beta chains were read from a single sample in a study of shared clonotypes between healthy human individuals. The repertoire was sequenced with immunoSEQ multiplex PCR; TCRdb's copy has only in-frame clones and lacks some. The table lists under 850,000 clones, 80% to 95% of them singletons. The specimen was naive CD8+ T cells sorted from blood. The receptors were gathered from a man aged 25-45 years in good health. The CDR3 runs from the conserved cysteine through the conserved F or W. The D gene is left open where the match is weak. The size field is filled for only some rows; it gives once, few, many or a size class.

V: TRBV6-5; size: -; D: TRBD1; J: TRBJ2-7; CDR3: CASSYTRDRGYEQYF; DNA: TGTGCCAGCAGTTACACCCGGGACAGGGGTTACGAGCAGTACTTC
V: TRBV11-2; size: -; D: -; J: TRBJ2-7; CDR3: CASSLDPSPTREQYF; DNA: TGTGCCAGCAGCTTAGATCCCAGCCCGACTCGCGAGCAGTACTTC
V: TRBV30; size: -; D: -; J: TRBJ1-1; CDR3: CAWRNLVQRIGDTEAFF; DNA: TGTGCCTGGAGAAACCTAGTACAGAGAATAGGGGACACTGAAGCTTTCTTT
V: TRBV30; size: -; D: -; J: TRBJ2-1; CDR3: CAWEDYNEQFF; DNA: TGTGCCTGGGAAGATTACAATGAGCAGTTCTTC
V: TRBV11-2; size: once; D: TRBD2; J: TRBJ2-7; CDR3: CASNLAGGDEQYF; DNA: TGTGCCAGCAACTTAGCGGGAGGGGACGAGCAGTACTTC
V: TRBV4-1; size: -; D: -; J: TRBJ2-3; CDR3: CASSQEPGSTDTQYF; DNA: TGCGCCAGCAGCCAAGAGCCAGGGAGCACAGATACGCAGTATTTT
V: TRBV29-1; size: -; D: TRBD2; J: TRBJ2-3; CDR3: CSVLLLSTSGSITDTQYF; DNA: TGCAGCGTTCTCCTCCTAAGCACTAGCGGGAGTATCACAGATACGCAGTATTTT
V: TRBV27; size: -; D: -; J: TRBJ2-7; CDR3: CASRSWGGYEQYF; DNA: TGTGCCAGCAGATCCTGGGGAGGTTACGAGCAGTACTTC
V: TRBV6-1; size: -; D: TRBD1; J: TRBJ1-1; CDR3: CASPLSGDRTEAFF; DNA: TGTGCCAGCCCACTAAGCGGGGACAGGACTGAAGCTTTCTTT
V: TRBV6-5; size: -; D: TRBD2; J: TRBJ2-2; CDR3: CASSLGGAGELFF; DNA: TGTGCCAGCAGTTTGGGGGGGGCCGGGGAGCTGTTTTTT
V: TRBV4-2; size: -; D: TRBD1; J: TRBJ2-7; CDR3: CASSQTGGPLYEQYF; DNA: TGTGCCAGCAGCCAAACAGGGGGCCCACTCTACGAGCAGTACTTC